Sequencing of this TCR beta chain was carried out in a study of regulatory T cells in long-lasting Graves disease. For this clonotype: What it binds is not known. A read error may explain this, as a much larger clone is one base away.

TCR beta libraries were built with iRepertoire HTBI primers and Arm-PCR of CDR3 regions. One entry per CDR3 protein, called by TCRdb with MiXCR from the multiplex PCR reads. The data hold 350,000 to 500,000 distinct CDR3 sequences, with 14% observed a single time. Time point of the sample: newly diagnosed GD, antithyroid drugs for less than 3 months. Generation of the TCR library employed RNA extracted from PBMCs. Findings and limits, study-wide: Persistent disease favored TRBV28, TRBJ1-2 and TRBJ2-5.

The CDR3 extends over 15 amino acids. V was cut by 8 bases and J by 1 base, with 15 bases left in between. CDR1 and CDR2 (germline): SNHLY, FYNNEI. This sample was shared with a second study, whose subject was T cells in Graves' hyperthyroidism and ophthalmopathy. According to that study: A patient was excluded if there was uncontrolled infection, other autoimmune disease, pregnancy or lactation. HTBI primers were used for first-round RT-PCR of the TCR CDR3. Blood also showed most of the thyroid clonotypes that were expanded above 0.001.

The source is a woman aged 45 to 65 with Graves disease. This sample comprised peripheral blood mononuclear cells (PBMCs), obtained at new diagnosis, from a patient treated with antithyroid drugs. J is TRBJ2-1 and V is TRBV2; D may be TRBD2 (7 bases). CDR3 in DNA: TGTGCCAGCCAAGGGGGGGGCCGGTCCTACAATGAGCAGTTCTTC. Amino acid sequence: CASQGGGRSYNEQFF.